The 32 T cell receptor beta chains listed next were all sequenced from one sample in a study of spatial heterogeneity in lung cancer. Time point defined: sample taken at primary tumor resection. TCRdb reanalysed the 5' RACE reads using MiXCR and keeps one entry per CDR3 protein. This table has around 89,000 distinct CDR3 sequences, about 12% appearing once. Material: PBMCs, obtained at surgery. These receptors were collected from a male donor with early-stage non-small cell lung cancer.

This clonotype was seen only a few times. The chain combines TRBV19 with TRBJ2-2, with D uncertain. V lost 3 bases and J 2 bases, leaving 7 bases between the germline ends. The CDR3 has 14 residues. Germline lookup yields CDR1 LNHDA and CDR2 SQIVND (reference sequence). In DNA, the CDR3 is TGTGCCAGTAGTATGGCGTCTAACACCGGGGAGCTGTTTTTT. Amino acids: CASSMASNTGELFF.

This clonotype came up a few times. The V gene is TRBV4-1, the J gene TRBJ1-1; D not resolved. V dropped 0 bases and J dropped 3 bases, with 11 bases sitting between them. CDR3 size: 15 residues. The germline CDR1 and CDR2 sequences are MGHRA and YSYEKL. The CDR3 loop is CASSQDSPADTEAFF. The CDR3 DNA reads TGCGCCAGCAGCCAAGATTCCCCGGCGGACACTGAAGCTTTCTTT.

The rearrangement uses TRBV9 and TRBJ2-1; D might be TRBD2 (5 bases). The CDR3 is 15 amino acids. Germline CDR1 and CDR2: SGDLS and YYNGEE. V lost 3 bases and J lost 2, with 12 bases in between. CDR3 DNA: TGTGCCAGCAGCGGAGCGGATTTACCCTACAATGAGCAGTTCTTC. Its translation: CASSGADLPYNEQFF. Based on the CDR3 plus reference TRBV9 and TRBJ2-1, the full variable domain is DSGVTQTPKHLITATGQRVTLRCSPRSGDLSVYWYQQSLDQGLQFLIQYYNGEERAKGNILERFSAQQFPDLHSELNLSSLELGDSALYFCASSGADLPYNEQFFGPGTRLTVL.

This clonotype appeared many times. V and J are TRBV20-1 and TRBJ2-7, with 7 bases identical to TRBD1. Looked up from germline, CDR1 is DFQATT and CDR2 is SNEGSKA (reference sequence). V was pared by 0 bases and J by 2 bases, with 7 bases of the junction left unmatched. The CDR3 spans 15 residues. Here the CDR3 reads CSARDPRDRPYEQYF. The CDR3 nucleotides read TGCAGTGCTAGAGACCCCCGGGACAGACCCTACGAGCAGTACTTC.

This CDR3 reads CASSQGLQGVETQYF. The DNA of the CDR3 is TGCGCCAGCAGCCAAGGTCTCCAGGGGGTGGAGACCCAGTACTTC. This chain connects TRBV4-3 to TRBJ2-5, with 7 bases matching TRBD1. Germline-derived CDR1 and CDR2 are LGHNA and YSLEER. The CDR3 runs 15 residues. J gave up 5 bases and V 1 base, and 7 bases lay outside the gene matches.

This clonotype was counted only a few times. The gene calls are TRBV10-3 and TRBJ2-7; no firm D call. This CDR3 spans 14 amino acids. CDR1 is ENHRY and CDR2 is SYGVKD in the germline V gene. V lost 3 bases and J lost 3, with 12 bases in between. CDR3 sequence: CAISEPGQNYEQYF. CDR3 in DNA: TGTGCCATCAGTGAACCTGGTCAGAACTACGAGCAGTACTTC.

The chain uses TRBV20-1 and TRBJ1-5; D might be TRBD1 (6 bases). Germline CDR1 and CDR2: DFQATT and SNEGSKA (reference sequence). Between the trimmed V and J ends, which lost 3 bases and 4 bases, there was a span of 10 bases. The CDR3 is 13 amino acids. CDR3 amino acids: CSASRTANQPQHF. In DNA, the CDR3 is TGCAGTGCTAGCAGGACAGCTAATCAGCCCCAGCATTTT.

The rearrangement joins TRBV7-9 to TRBJ2-1, with D possibly called TRBD1 or TRBD2 (5 bases each). V gave up 5 bases and J gave up 1 base, with 9 bases separating them. Germline assignment: CDR1 SEHNR and CDR2 FQNEAQ (reference sequence). This CDR3 is 14 amino acids long. The CDR3 here is CASSRDRSYNEQFF. CDR3 DNA: TGTGCCAGCAGCCGGGACCGTTCCTACAATGAGCAGTTCTTC.

The DNA of the CDR3 is TGCGCCAGCAGCCCGGGACTAGCGGTCGACGAGCAGTACTTC. Translating it yields CASSPGLAVDEQYF. The chain uses TRBV5-1 and TRBJ2-7, with 11 bases lining up with TRBD2. The CDR3 is 14 amino acids. Trimming took 4 bases from V and 5 from J; bases not matched to a gene: 5. Germline lookup yields CDR1 SGHRS and CDR2 YFSETQ.

This sequence joins TRBV20-1 and TRBJ1-6, with 7 nucleotides matching TRBD1. The germline CDR1 and CDR2 sequences are DFQATT and SNEGSKA (reference sequence). This CDR3 spans 13 amino acids. J lost 8 bases, V lost 6 bases, and 7 bases had no gene match. The CDR3 loop reads CSAVDREYSPLHF. CDR3 DNA: TGCAGTGCCGTCGACAGGGAGTATTCACCCCTCCACTTT.

This clonotype came up a few times. The chain recombines TRBV20-1 with TRBJ1-1; 7 bases match TRBD1. The J segment lost 0 bases and the V segment lost 1 base, leaving 2 bases of the junction unmatched. Germline CDR1 DFQATT, CDR2 SNEGSKA (reference sequence). The CDR3 contains 14 residues. The CDR3 DNA reads TGCAGTGCTAGAGGAGGGGGCCTGAACACTGAAGCTTTCTTT. Translating it yields CSARGGGLNTEAFF.

The chain carries TRBV7-2 and TRBJ2-1; D is possibly TRBD2 (7 bases). Germline V gene data show CDR1 as SGHTA and CDR2 as FQGNSA. Deletions cut 4 bases from V and 7 bases from J, with 17 bases between. The CDR3 has 15 residues. Written as DNA, the CDR3 is TGTGCCAGCAGCTCCTTATTGGGGGGGCAGAATGAGCAGTTCTTC. Translating it yields CASSSLLGGQNEQFF.

Only a few counts were recorded for this clonotype. DNA of the CDR3: TGTGCCAGCTCACCTCAGCCTAGAGGGGAGACCCAGTACTTC. Protein product: CASSPQPRGETQYF. The rearrangement links TRBV18 to TRBJ2-5; possible D gene TRBD2, 5 bases. The CDR3 consists of 14 residues. Germline V gene data show CDR1 as KGHSH and CDR2 as LQKENI. The V end was cut by 3 bases, the J end by 5 bases, with 13 bases between.

V gene TRBV10-3 combines with J gene TRBJ1-1; D is unresolved. V was shortened by 7 bases and J by 9 bases, with 12 bases between the two germline ends. Germline CDR1 ENHRY, CDR2 SYGVKD. This CDR3 spans 11 amino acids. The CDR3 reads CAITDGDKAFF. DNA for the CDR3: TGTGCCATCACCGACGGAGACAAAGCTTTCTTT.

V and J are TRBV5-1 and TRBJ1-2, with 8 bases matching TRBD1. The germline gives CDR1 SGHRS, CDR2 YFSETQ. The CDR3 sequence is 14 residues long. V dropped 4 bases and J dropped 5; count of bases not matched to a gene: 7. The CDR3 DNA follows: TGCGCCAGCAGCGGACAGGGTGTTTGGTATGGCTACACCTTC. Protein: CASSGQGVWYGYTF.

This clonotype was detected only a few times. The chain employs TRBV7-2 and TRBJ1-5; D not resolved. V gave up 1 base and J gave up 3 bases, with 4 bases separating them. CDR1 is SGHTA and CDR2 is FQGNSA in the germline V gene. This CDR3 spans 13 amino acids. CDR3 protein: CASSLDDNQPQHF. The CDR3 region has the DNA TGTGCCAGCAGCTTAGATGACAATCAGCCCCAGCATTTT.

In its sample, this clonotype was seen many times. V and J are TRBV15 and TRBJ2-3; tentative D call: TRBD2 (5 bases). The CDR3 is 15 amino acids. The germline V and J ends were trimmed by 5 bases and 0 bases, with 12 bases remaining between them. Germline V gives CDR1 LNHNV, CDR2 YYDKDF (reference sequence). CDR3 nucleotide sequence: TGTGCCACCAGCGCCCGGCGGACTAGCACAGATACGCAGTATTTT. This sequence encodes CATSARRTSTDTQYF. The entire variable domain, with the rest obtained from reference TRBV15 and TRBJ2-3, is as follows: DAMVIQNPRYQVTQFGKPVTLSCSQTLNHNVMYWYQQKSSQAPKLLFHYYDKDFNNEADTPDNFQSRRPNTSFCFLDIRSPGLGDTAMYLCATSARRTSTDTQYFGPGTRLTVL.

The chain carries TRBV16 and TRBJ2-7, with TRBD1 identical over 8 bases. From germline, CDR1 is KGHSY and CDR2 FQNENV. CDR3 size: 17 residues. The ends lost 2 bases at V and 4 bases at J; junction bases unmatched: 13. CDR3 sequence: CASSQVIPGDRTYEQYF. For the CDR3, the DNA is TGTGCCAGCAGCCAAGTTATCCCGGGGGACAGGACTTACGAGCAGTACTTC.

Only a few counts were recorded for this clonotype. The gene calls are TRBV7-9 and TRBJ1-6, with D tentatively TRBD1 (6 bases). CDR1 SEHNR and CDR2 FQNEAQ come from the germline V gene (reference sequence). The CDR3 runs to 14 residues. V was pared by 5 bases and J by 8 bases, with 13 bases between. The CDR3, as DNA: TGTGCCAGCAGCCCCGGACAGTACGATTCACCCCTCCACTTT. It encodes CASSPGQYDSPLHF.

This chain uses TRBV5-4 with TRBJ2-7; D is unclear. V shed 4 bases and J shed 7 bases, with 12 bases lying between them. The CDR3 is made up of 12 amino acids. Germline CDR1 reads SGHNT; CDR2 reads YYREEE (reference sequence). The chain's CDR3 is CASSLVPGEQYF. In DNA form, the CDR3 reads TGTGCCAGCAGCCTCGTGCCGGGTGAGCAGTACTTC.

V usage is TRBV6-2 or TRBV6-3 and J usage is TRBJ2-7; 10 bases are a match to TRBD1. Germline V gene data show CDR1 as MNHEY and CDR2 as SVGEGT. Trimming took 6 bases from V and 5 from J; bases not matched to a gene: 7. CDR3 length equals 14 residues. The CDR3 protein is CASRPTGQGNEQYF. The CDR3 nucleotides are TGTGCCAGCAGGCCGACGGGACAGGGGAACGAGCAGTACTTC.

The chain employs TRBV19 and TRBJ2-1; the D is unclear. The V end was cut by 7 bases, the J end by 5 bases, with 12 bases between. Germline assignment: CDR1 LNHDA and CDR2 SQIVND (reference sequence). This CDR3 has 13 residues. CDR3 bases: TGTGCCAGTATCTCACGGGCCAACAATGAGCAGTTCTTC. Amino acids: CASISRANNEQFF.

This clonotype was detected only a few times. This chain connects TRBV20-1 to TRBJ1-6; the D is unclear. The CDR3 contains 13 residues. Germline CDR1 DFQATT, CDR2 SNEGSKA (reference sequence). Trimming stripped 3 bases from V and 6 bases from J, with 9 bases between. CDR3 sequence reads: CSASSSRNSPLHF. The DNA of the CDR3 is TGCAGTGCTAGTAGTTCCCGTAATTCACCCCTCCACTTT.

This clonotype was detected only a few times. The chain is built from TRBV12-3 or TRBV12-4 and TRBJ1-3; unclear D gene. Trimming removed 0 bases from V and 4 bases from J, with 7 bases in between. This CDR3 region has 14 residues. DNA for the CDR3: TGTGCCAGCAGTTTAGCACAGTCGGGAAACACCATATATTTT. It codes for CASSLAQSGNTIYF.

The chain links TRBV12-3 or TRBV12-4 to TRBJ2-2, with D unresolved. Trimming left V 8 bases short and J 6 bases short, with 10 bases between. The CDR3 length is 12 residues. The CDR3 region is CASGNVAGELFF. The CDR3 DNA reads as TGTGCCAGCGGGAATGTCGCCGGGGAGCTGTTTTTT.

This clonotype has ten or more counts. The V gene is TRBV28, the J gene TRBJ1-6; 7 nucleotides match TRBD1. The CDR3 consists of 19 residues. The junction had 22 bases not matched to a gene; V was cut back by 10 bases and J by 4 bases. Per germline, CDR1 MDHEN and CDR2 SYDVKM. The CDR3 DNA is TGTGCCACCAACGGTCCAGGGGGGGCGTCTGCCGTTTATAATTCACCCCTCCACTTT. Translating gives CATNGPGGASAVYNSPLHF.

The CDR3 DNA reads TGTGCCAGCAGCCAAGATCCCAGGCACAATCAGCCCCAGCATTTT. Its translation: CASSQDPRHNQPQHF. This chain links TRBV3-1 with TRBJ1-5; D gene uncertain. CDR1 and CDR2 (germline): LGHDT, YNNKEL (reference sequence). The CDR3 runs 15 residues. Trimming pared 0 bases from V and 3 bases from J, leaving 9 bases between.

Ten or more counts support this clonotype. The genes are TRBV27 and TRBJ2-7, with D perhaps assigned TRBD1 or TRBD2 (5 bases each). V gave up 5 bases and J gave up 6 bases, with 8 bases separating them. The CDR3 is 11 residues long. Germline-derived CDR1 and CDR2 are MNHEY and SMNVEV (reference sequence). The CDR3 nucleotides read TGTGCCAGCAGTGGGGGTGGCGAGCAGTACTTC. It is translated as CASSGGGEQYF.

The chain carries TRBV5-1 and TRBJ2-3; D gene unclear. CDR3 length equals 12 residues. Germline V lookup: CDR1 SGHRS, CDR2 YFSETQ. V was clipped by 2 bases and J by 4 bases, with 5 bases between them. The CDR3 is CASSFISDTQYF. The CDR3 bases are TGCGCCAGCAGCTTCATATCAGATACGCAGTATTTT.

This sequence joins TRBV6-5 and TRBJ2-1; TRBD2 matches 9 bases. The J segment lost 1 base and the V segment lost 0 bases, leaving 1 base of the junction unmatched. Germline lookup yields CDR1 MNHEY and CDR2 SVGAGI. The CDR3 has 16 residues. CDR3: CASSYSAGGSYNEQFF. The DNA for the CDR3 is TGTGCCAGCAGTTACTCGGCGGGGGGGTCCTACAATGAGCAGTTCTTC.

The chain uses TRBV11-2 and TRBJ2-3; TRBD2 aligns across 9 bases. This CDR3 has 17 residues. J gave up 3 bases and V 0 bases, and 7 bases lay outside the gene matches. Germline V CDR1 and CDR2: SGHAT, FQNNGV. The DNA of the CDR3 is TGTGCCAGCAGCTTAGATCTGGCCAGCGGGGGGACAGATACGCAGTATTTT. Its protein product is CASSLDLASGGTDTQYF.

This clonotype has only a few counts. This sequence joins TRBV5-1 and TRBJ1-1; D uncertain. The germline V gene encodes CDR1 SGHRS and CDR2 YFSETQ. The CDR3 loop spans 15 amino acids. The V gene lost 0 bases and the J gene lost 5 bases, with 14 bases spanning the gap. CDR3 in amino acids: CASSLETAGGTEAFF. In nucleotides, the CDR3 is TGCGCCAGCAGCTTGGAAACAGCCGGAGGGACTGAAGCTTTCTTT.